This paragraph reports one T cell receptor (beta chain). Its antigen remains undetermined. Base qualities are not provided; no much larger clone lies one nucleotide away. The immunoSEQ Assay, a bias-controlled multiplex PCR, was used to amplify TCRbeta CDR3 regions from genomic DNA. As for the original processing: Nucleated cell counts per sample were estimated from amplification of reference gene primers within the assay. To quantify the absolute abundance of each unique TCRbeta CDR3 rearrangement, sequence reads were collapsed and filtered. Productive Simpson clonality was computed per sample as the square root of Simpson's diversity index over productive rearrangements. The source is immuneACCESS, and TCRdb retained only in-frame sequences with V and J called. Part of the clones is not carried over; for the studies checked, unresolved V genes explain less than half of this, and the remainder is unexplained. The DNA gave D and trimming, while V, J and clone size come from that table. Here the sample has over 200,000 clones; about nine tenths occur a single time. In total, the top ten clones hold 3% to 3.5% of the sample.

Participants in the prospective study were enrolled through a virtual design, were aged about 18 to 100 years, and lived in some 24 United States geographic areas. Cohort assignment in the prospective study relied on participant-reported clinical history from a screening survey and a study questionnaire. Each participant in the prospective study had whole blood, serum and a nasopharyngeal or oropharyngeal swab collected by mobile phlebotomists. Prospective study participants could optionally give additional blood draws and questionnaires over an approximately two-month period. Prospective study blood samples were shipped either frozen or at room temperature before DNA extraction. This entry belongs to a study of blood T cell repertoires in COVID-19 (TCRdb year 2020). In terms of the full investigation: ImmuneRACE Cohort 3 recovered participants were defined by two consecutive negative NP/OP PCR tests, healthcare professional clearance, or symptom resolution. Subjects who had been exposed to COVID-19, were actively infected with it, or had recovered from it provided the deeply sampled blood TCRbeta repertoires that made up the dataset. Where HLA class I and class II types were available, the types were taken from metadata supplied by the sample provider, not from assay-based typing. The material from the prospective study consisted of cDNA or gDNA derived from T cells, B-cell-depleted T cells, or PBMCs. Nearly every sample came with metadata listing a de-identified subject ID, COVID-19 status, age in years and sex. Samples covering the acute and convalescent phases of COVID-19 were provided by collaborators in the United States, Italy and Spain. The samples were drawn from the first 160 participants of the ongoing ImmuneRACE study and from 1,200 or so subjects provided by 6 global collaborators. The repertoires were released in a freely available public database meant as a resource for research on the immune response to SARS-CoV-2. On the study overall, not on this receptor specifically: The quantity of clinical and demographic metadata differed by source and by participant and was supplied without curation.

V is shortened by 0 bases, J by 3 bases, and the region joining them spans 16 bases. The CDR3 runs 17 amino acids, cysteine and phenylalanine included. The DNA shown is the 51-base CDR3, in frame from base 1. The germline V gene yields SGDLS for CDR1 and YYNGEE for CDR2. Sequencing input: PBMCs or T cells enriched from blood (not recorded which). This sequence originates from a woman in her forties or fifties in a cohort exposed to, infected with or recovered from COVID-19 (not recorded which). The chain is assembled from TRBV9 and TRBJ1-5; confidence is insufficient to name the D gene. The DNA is TGTGCCAGCAGCGTAGTACCCCCTCAGCGGTTCAATCAGCCCCAGCATTTT. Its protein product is CASSVVPPQRFNQPQHF.